The source of this T cell receptor beta chain is a study of technical replicates of blood from a handful of donors (dated by TCRdb to 2016 to 2017). With respect to this clone: Its antigen has not been determined. Per-base quality was not reported, and no clone a single base away is much larger than it.

Libraries came from the immunoSEQ multiplex PCR assay. Held by TCRdb, this immuneACCESS table contains in-frame sequences only and omits some clones. Under half of the omission traces to an unresolved V gene where checked; the cause of the rest is unknown. This sample holds some 60,000 clones; around 92% were observed only once. The leading ten clones occupy less than 5% of the sample. The CDR3 has 12 amino acids, counting the end cysteine and phenylalanine. The read is trimmed to its CDR3 DNA, 36 bases read in frame from base 1. The germline V gene specifies SNHLY as CDR1 and FYNNEI as CDR2. V and J lose 2 bases and 8 bases, and a span of 9 bases separates them.

The chain couples TRBV2 to TRBJ1-2, and possibly TRBD1, on 6 matching bases. Sequencing was carried out using PBMCs. This TCR came from a human donor in good health. Some clones in this sample may be carry-over from other donors' samples. The nucleotide sequence is given as TGTGCCAGCAGTGAACAGGGGTGGGGCTACACCTTC. This yields the protein CASSEQGWGYTF.